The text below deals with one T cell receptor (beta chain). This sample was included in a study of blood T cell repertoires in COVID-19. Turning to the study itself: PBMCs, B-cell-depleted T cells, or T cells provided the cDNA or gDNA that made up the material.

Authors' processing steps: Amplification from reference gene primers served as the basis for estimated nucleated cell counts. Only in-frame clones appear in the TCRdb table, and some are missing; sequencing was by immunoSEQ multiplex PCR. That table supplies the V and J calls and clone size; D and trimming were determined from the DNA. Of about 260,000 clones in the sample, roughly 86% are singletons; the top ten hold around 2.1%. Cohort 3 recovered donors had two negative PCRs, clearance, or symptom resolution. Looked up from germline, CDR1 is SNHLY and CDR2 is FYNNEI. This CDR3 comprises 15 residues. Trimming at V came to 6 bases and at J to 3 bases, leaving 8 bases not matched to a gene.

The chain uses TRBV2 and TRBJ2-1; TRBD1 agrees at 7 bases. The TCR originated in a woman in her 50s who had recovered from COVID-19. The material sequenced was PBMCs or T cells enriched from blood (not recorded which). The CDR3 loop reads CASRARTGIYNEQFF. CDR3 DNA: TGTGCCAGCAGAGCCAGGACAGGTATCTACAATGAGCAGTTCTTC.